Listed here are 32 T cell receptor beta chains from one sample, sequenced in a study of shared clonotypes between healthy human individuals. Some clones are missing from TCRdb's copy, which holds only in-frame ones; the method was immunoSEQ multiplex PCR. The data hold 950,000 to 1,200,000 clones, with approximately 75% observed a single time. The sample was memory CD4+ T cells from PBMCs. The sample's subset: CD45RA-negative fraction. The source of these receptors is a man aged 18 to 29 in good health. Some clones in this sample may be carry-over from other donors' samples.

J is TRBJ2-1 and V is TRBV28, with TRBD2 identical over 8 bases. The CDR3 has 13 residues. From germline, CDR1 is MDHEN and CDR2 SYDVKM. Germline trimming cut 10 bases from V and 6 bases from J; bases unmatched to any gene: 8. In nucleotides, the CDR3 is TGTGCCACCAGATTAGCGGGGACCAATGAGCAGTTCTTC. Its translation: CATRLAGTNEQFF.

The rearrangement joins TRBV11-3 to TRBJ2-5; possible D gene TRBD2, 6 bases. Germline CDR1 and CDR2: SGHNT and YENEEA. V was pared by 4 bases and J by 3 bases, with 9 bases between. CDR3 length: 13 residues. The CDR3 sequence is CASSSSGEETQYF. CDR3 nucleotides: TGTGCCAGCAGCTCCTCGGGAGAAGAGACCCAGTACTTC.

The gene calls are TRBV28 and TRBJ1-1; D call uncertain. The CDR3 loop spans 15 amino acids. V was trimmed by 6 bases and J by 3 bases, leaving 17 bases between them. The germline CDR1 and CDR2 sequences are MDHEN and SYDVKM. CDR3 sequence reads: CASRTSGPTYTEAFF. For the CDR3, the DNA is TGTGCCAGCAGAACCTCCGGGCCGACCTACACTGAAGCTTTCTTT. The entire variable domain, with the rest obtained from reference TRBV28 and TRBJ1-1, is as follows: DVKVTQSSRYLVKRTGEKVFLECVQDMDHENMFWYRQDPGLGLRLIYFSYDVKMKEKGDIPEGYSVSREKKERFSLILESASTNQTSMYLCASRTSGPTYTEAFFGQGTRLTVV.

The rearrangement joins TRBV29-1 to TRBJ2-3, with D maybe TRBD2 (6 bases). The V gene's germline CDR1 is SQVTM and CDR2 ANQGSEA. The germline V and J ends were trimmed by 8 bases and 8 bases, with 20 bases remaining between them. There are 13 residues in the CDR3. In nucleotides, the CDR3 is TGCAGCATTTGTGAAGCGCAGGGAGGTACGCAGTATTTT. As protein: CSICEAQGGTQYF.

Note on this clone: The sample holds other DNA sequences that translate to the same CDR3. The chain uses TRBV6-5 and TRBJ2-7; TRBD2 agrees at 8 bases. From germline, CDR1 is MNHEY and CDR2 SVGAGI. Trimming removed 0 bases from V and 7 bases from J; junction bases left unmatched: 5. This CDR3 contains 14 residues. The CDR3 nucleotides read TGTGCCAGCAGTTACTCCGGGACTAGGGGGGAGCAGTACTTC. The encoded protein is CASSYSGTRGEQYF.

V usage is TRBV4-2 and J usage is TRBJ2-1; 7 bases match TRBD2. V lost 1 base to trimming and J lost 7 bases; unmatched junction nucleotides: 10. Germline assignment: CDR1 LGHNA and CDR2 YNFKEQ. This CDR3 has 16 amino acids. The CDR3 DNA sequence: TGTGCCAGCAGCCAAGTGGGCGCGGGAGTTAGAAATGAGCAGTTCTTC. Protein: CASSQVGAGVRNEQFF.

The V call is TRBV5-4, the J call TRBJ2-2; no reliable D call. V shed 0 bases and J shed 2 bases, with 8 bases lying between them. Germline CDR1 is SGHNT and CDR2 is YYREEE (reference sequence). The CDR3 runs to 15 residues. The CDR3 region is CASSLVGGNTGELFF. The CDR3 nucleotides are TGTGCCAGCAGCTTGGTTGGCGGTAACACCGGGGAGCTGTTTTTT. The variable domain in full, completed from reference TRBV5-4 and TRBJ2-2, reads ETGVTQSPTHLIKTRGQQVTLRCSSQSGHNTVSWYQQALGQGPQFIFQYYREEENGRGNFPPRFSGLQFPNYSSELNVNALELDDSALYLCASSLVGGNTGELFFGEGSRLTVL.

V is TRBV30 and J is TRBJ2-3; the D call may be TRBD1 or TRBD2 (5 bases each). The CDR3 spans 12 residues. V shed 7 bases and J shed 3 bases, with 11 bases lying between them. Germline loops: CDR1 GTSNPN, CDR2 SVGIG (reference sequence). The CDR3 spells CASLWGTDTQYF. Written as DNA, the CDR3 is TGTGCCTCCCTCTGGGGGACAGATACGCAGTATTTT.

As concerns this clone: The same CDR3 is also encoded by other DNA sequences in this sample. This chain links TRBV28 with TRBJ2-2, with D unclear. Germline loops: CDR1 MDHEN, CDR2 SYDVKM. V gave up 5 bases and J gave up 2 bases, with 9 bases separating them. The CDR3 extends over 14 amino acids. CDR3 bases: TGTGCCAGCAGTCTAAGACAAAACACCGGGGAGCTGTTTTTT. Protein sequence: CASSLRQNTGELFF.

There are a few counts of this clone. This CDR3 reads CASSVTGSSYNEQFF. The DNA of the CDR3 is TGTGCCAGCAGCGTAACAGGAAGCTCCTACAATGAGCAGTTCTTC. This chain uses TRBV9 with TRBJ2-1; a possible D gene is TRBD1 (5 bases). Germline values: CDR1 SGDLS, CDR2 YYNGEE. CDR3 size: 15 residues. Trimming took 1 base from V and 0 from J, leaving 8 bases between them.

The CDR3 DNA sequence: TGTGCCAGCAGCTTGGGACAGGACCGTACTGAAGCTTTCTTT. This encodes CASSLGQDRTEAFF. The chain employs TRBV13 and TRBJ1-1, with TRBD1 identical over 8 bases. The CDR3 loop spans 14 amino acids. The germline V gene has CDR1 PRHDT and CDR2 FYEKMQ (reference sequence). With 3 bases clipped from V and 5 bases from J, the junction kept 5 bases outside the gene matches.

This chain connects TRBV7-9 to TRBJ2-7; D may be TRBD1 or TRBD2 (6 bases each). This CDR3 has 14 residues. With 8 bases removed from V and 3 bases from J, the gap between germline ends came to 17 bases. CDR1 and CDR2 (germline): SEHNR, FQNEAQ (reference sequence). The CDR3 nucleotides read TGTGCCAGCCTCCCGGTGGGGGGCGGCTACGAGCAGTACTTC. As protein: CASLPVGGGYEQYF.

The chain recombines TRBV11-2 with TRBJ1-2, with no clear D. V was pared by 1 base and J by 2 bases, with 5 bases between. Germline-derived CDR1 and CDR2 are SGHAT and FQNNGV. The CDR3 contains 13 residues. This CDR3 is CASSLGRNYGYTF. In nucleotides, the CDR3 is TGTGCCAGCAGCTTAGGACGGAACTATGGCTACACCTTC.

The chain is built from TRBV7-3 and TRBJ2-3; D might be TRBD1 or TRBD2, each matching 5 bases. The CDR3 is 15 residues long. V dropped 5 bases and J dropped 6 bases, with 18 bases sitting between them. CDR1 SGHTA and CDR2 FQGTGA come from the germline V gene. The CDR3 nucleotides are TGTGCCAGCAGCCCCACGGGACGGTTATGGGATACGCAGTATTTT. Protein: CASSPTGRLWDTQYF.

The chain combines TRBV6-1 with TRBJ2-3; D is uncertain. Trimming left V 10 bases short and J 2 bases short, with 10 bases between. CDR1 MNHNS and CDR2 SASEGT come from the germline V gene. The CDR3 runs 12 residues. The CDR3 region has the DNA TGTGCCACCAAGGTCTTCACAGATACGCAGTATTTT. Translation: CATKVFTDTQYF.

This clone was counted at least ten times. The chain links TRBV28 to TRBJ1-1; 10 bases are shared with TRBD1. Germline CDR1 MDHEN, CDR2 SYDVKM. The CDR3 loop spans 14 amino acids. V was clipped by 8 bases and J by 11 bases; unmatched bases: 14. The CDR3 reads CASLGMDRGFGAFF. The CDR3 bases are TGTGCCAGCTTAGGTATGGACAGGGGGTTTGGGGCTTTCTTT.

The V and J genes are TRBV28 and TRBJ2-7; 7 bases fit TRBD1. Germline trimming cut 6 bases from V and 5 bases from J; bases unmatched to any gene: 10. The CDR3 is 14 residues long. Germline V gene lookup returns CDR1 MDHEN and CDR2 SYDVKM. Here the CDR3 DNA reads TGTGCCAGCAGCTCAGGGGGACCAGGGAACGAGCAGTACTTC. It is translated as CASSSGGPGNEQYF.

In DNA, the CDR3 is TGTGCCACCAGCAGGGGGGACAGAAACTATGGCTACACCTTC. Its translation: CATSRGDRNYGYTF. V is TRBV15 and J is TRBJ1-2, with 7 bases that match TRBD1. With 3 bases clipped from V and 2 bases from J, the junction kept 3 bases outside the gene matches. Germline-derived CDR1 and CDR2 are LNHNV and YYDKDF (reference sequence). CDR3 size: 14 residues.

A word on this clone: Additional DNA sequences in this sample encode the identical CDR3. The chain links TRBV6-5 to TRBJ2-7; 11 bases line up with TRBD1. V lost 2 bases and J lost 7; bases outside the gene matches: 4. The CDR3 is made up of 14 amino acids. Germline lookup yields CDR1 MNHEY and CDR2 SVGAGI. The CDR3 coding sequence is TGTGCCAGCAGTTACGGACAGGGGGCGGGTGAGCAGTACTTC. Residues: CASSYGQGAGEQYF.

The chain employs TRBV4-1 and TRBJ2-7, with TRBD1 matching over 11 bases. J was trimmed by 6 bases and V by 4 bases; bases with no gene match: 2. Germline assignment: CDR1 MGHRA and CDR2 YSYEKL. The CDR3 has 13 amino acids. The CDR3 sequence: CASSPDRGREQYF. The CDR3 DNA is TGCGCCAGCAGCCCGGACAGGGGGCGCGAGCAGTACTTC.

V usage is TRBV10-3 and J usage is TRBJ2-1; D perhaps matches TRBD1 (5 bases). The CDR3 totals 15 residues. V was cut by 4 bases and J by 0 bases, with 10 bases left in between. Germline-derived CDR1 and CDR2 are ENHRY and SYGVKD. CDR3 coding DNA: TGTGCCATCAGTGTCGGCGACAGCTCCTACAATGAGCAGTTCTTC. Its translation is CAISVGDSSYNEQFF.

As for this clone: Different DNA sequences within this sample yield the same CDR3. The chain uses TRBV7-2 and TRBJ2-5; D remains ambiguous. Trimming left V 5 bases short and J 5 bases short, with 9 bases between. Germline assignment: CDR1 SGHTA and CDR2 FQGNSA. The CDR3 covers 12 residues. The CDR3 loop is CASSLGVETQYF. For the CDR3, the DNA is TGTGCCAGCAGCCTAGGAGTGGAGACCCAGTACTTC.

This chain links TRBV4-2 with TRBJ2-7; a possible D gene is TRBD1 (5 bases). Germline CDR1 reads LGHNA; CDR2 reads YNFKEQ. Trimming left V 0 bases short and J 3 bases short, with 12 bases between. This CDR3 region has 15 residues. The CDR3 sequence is CASSQEYRTVYEQYF. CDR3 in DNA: TGTGCCAGCAGCCAAGAGTACAGGACCGTCTACGAGCAGTACTTC.

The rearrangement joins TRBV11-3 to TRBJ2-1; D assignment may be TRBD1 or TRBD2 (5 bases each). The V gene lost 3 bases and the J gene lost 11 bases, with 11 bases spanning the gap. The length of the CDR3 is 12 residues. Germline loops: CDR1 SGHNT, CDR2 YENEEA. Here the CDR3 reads CASSLAGTQQFF. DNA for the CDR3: TGTGCCAGCAGCTTGGCCGGGACGCAGCAGTTCTTC.

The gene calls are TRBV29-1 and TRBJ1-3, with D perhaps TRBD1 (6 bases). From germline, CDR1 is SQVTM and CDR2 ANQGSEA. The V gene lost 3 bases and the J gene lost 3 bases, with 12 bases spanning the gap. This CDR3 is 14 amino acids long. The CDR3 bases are TGCAGCGTTGATCTCGACAGGCGTGGAAACACCATATATTTT. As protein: CSVDLDRRGNTIYF.

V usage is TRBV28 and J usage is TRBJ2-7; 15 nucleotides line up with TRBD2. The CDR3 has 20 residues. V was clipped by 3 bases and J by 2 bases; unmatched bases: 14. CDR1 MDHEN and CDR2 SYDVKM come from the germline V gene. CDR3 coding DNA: TGTGCCAGCAGTTTTGGGACAAGAGGACTAGCGGGAGGGCCCGCCTACGAGCAGTACTTC. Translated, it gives CASSFGTRGLAGGPAYEQYF.

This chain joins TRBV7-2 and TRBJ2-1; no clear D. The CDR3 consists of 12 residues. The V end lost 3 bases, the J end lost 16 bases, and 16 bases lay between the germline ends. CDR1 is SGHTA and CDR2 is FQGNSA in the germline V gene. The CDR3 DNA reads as TGTGCCAGCAGCTTCGTTAGGCGGCCATACTTCTTC. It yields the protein CASSFVRRPYFF. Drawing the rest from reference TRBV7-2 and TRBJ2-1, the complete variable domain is GAGVSQSPSNKVTEKGKDVELRCDPISGHTALYWYRQSLGQGLEFLIYFQGNSAPDKSGLPSDRFSAERTGGSVSTLTIQRTQQEDSAVYLCASSFVRRPYFFGPGTRLTVL.

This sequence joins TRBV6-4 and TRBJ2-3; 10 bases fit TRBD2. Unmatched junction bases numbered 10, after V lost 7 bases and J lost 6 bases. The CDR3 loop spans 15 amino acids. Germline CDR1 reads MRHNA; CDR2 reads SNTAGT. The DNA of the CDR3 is TGTGCCAGCACCCCCAGCGGGAGGGTCGGGGATACGCAGTATTTT. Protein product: CASTPSGRVGDTQYF.

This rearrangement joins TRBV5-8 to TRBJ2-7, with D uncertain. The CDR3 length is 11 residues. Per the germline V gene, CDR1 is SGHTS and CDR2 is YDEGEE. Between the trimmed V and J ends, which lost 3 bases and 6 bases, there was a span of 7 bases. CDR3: CASSSRAEQYF. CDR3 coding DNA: TGTGCCAGCAGCTCCCGGGCCGAGCAGTACTTC.

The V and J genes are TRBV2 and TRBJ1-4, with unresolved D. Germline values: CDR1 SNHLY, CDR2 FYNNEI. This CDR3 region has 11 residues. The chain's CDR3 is CVSGVDEKLFF. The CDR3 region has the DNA TGTGTTTCTGGGGTGGATGAAAAACTGTTTTTT.

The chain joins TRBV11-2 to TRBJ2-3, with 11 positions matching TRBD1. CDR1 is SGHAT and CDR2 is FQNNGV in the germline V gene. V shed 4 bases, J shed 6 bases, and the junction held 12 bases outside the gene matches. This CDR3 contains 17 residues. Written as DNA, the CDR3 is TGTGCCAGCAGCTCCAGGACAGGGGGCGCAATTGGTGATACGCAGTATTTT. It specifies CASSSRTGGAIGDTQYF. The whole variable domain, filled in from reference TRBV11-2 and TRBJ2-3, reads EAGVAQSPRYKIIEKRQSVAFWCNPISGHATLYWYQQILGQGPKLLIQFQNNGVVDDSQLPKDRFSAERLKGVDSTLKIQPAKLEDSAVYLCASSSRTGGAIGDTQYFGPGTRLTVL.

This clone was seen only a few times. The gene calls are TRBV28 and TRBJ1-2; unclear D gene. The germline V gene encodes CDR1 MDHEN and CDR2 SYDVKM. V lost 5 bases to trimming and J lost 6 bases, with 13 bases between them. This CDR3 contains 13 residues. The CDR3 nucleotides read TGTGCCAGCAGTCAGACACGTTTTAATGGCTACACCTTC. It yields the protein CASSQTRFNGYTF.